The 25 T cell receptor beta chains below all came from one sample that was sequenced in a study of T-cell reconstitution after alpha-beta-depleted transplantation in children. Unique molecular identifiers were built into the TCRbeta library. TCRdb called the PCR reads again in MiXCR, with one record for every CDR3 protein. The table lists under 350,000 distinct CDR3 sequences, more than 9% of them singletons. Material: PBMCs from the stem cell graft donor, obtained from the stem cell graft. The receptors shown here come from a human donor who donated a stem cell graft to a child with SCID.

This clonotype was seen more than once but under ten times. The chain couples TRBV25-1 to TRBJ2-3; TRBD1 might be the D (5 bases). Deletions cut 1 base from V and 6 bases from J, with 32 bases between. The CDR3 is 21 residues long. CDR1 and CDR2 (germline): MGHDK, SYGVNS. CDR3 region: CASSESRPVSTASDPVDTQYF. The CDR3 DNA sequence: TGTGCCAGCAGTGAATCCCGCCCGGTTTCGACAGCCAGCGACCCGGTGGATACGCAGTATTTT. The full variable domain, in which reference TRBV25-1 and TRBJ2-3 provide the parts outside the CDR3, is EADIYQTPRYLVIGTGKKITLECSQTMGHDKMYWYQQDPGMELHLIHYSYGVNSTEKGDLSSESTVSRIRTEHFPLTLESARPSHTSQYLCASSESRPVSTASDPVDTQYFGPGTRLTVL.

The sample holds a few counts of this clonotype. The CDR3 region is CASRWDREVGSPLHF. Here the CDR3 DNA reads TGTGCCAGCAGATGGGACAGGGAGGTTGGTTCACCCCTCCACTTT. The V gene is TRBV7-9, the J gene TRBJ1-6, with 9 bases matching TRBD1. The CDR3 is made up of 15 amino acids. The germline V gene has CDR1 SEHNR and CDR2 FQNEAQ (reference sequence). Trimming cost V 6 bases and J 9 bases; bases outside gene matches: 9. Combining the CDR3 with reference TRBV7-9 and TRBJ1-6 gives the whole variable domain DTGVSQNPRHKITKRGQNVTFRCDPISEHNRLYWYRQTLGQGPEFLTYFQNEAQLEKSRLLSDRFSAERPKGSFSTLEIQRTEQGDSAMYLCASRWDREVGSPLHFGNGTRLTVT.

The gene calls are TRBV6-5 and TRBJ2-5; 8 bases are shared with TRBD1. CDR3 length: 13 amino acids. The germline V gene has CDR1 MNHEY and CDR2 SVGAGI. V trimming: 5 bases; J trimming: 7 bases; junction bases outside the gene matches: 6. The CDR3 DNA follows: TGTGCCAGCAGTATCCTCGGGACAGGGACCCAGTACTTC. Encoded protein: CASSILGTGTQYF.

The chain is built from TRBV5-1 and TRBJ1-6, with D maybe TRBD1 (6 bases). The ends were cut back, 0 bases at V and 5 bases at J, with 21 bases in the middle. The CDR3 length is 19 residues. Germline assignment: CDR1 SGHRS and CDR2 YFSETQ. For the CDR3, the DNA is TGCGCCAGCAGCTTGGGGTCTTTTGGGGGGCGCGAGGATAATTCACCCCTCCACTTT. Its protein is CASSLGSFGGREDNSPLHF. Drawing the rest from reference TRBV5-1 and TRBJ1-6, the complete variable domain is KAGVTQTPRYLIKTRGQQVTLSCSPISGHRSVSWYQQTPGQGLQFLFEYFSETQRNKGNFPGRFSGRQFSNSRSEMNVSTLELGDSALYLCASSLGSFGGREDNSPLHFGNGTRLTVT.

The V and J genes are TRBV20-1 and TRBJ1-1; the D is unclear. The CDR3 runs to 14 residues. V lost 1 base to trimming and J lost 1 base, with 10 bases between them. Germline CDR1 is DFQATT and CDR2 is SNEGSKA (reference sequence). The CDR3 reads CSARASLSNTEAFF. In DNA form, the CDR3 reads TGCAGTGCTAGAGCTTCCTTATCGAACACTGAAGCTTTCTTT.

This clonotype was counted only a few times. J is TRBJ1-4 and V is TRBV10-2; no firm D call. The CDR3 is 13 residues long. The V end lost 3 bases, the J end lost 5 bases, and 7 bases lay between the germline ends. Germline CDR1 WSHSY, CDR2 SAAADI. DNA for the CDR3: TGCGCCAGCAGTGAAGGGTTAAATGAAAAACTGTTTTTT. The encoded protein is CASSEGLNEKLFF.

This clonotype showed up many times. This sequence joins TRBV5-1 and TRBJ2-1; 13 nucleotides match TRBD2. CDR3 length: 15 residues. The germline V gene has CDR1 SGHRS and CDR2 YFSETQ. V gave up 4 bases and J gave up 10 bases; unmatched junction bases: 8. The DNA for the CDR3 is TGCGCCAGCAGCCCGGGGACTAGCGGGGCTCGGGAGCAGTTCTTC. This sequence encodes CASSPGTSGAREQFF.

This chain joins TRBV6-5 and TRBJ2-7; possibly TRBD1 for D (6 bases). Per the germline V gene, CDR1 is MNHEY and CDR2 is SVGAGI. With 2 bases removed from V and 2 bases from J, the gap between germline ends came to 13 bases. The CDR3 consists of 15 residues. CDR3 nucleotide sequence: TGTGCCAGCAGTTACGAGTCACAGGGCCCCTACGAGCAGTACTTC. Amino acid sequence: CASSYESQGPYEQYF.

This clonotype was observed a handful of times. This chain connects TRBV2 to TRBJ1-1; the D is unclear. The V gene's germline CDR1 is SNHLY and CDR2 FYNNEI. CDR3 length: 15 amino acids. V was trimmed by 2 bases and J by 3 bases, leaving 13 bases between them. CDR3 sequence (DNA): TGTGCCAGCAGTGAACCCGGGGAAGCGTACACTGAAGCTTTCTTT. Protein: CASSEPGEAYTEAFF.

This clonotype occurred a few times. This chain joins TRBV7-9 and TRBJ2-7; the D gene could be TRBD1 or TRBD2 (6 bases each). This CDR3 region has 15 residues. V lost 0 bases, J lost 0 bases, and 9 bases lay in between. Germline-derived CDR1 and CDR2 are SEHNR and FQNEAQ (reference sequence). CDR3 coding DNA: TGTGCCAGCAGCTTAGCGGGGGGCTACTCCTACGAGCAGTACTTC. Amino acids: CASSLAGGYSYEQYF.

The CDR3 DNA reads as TGCGCCAGCAGCTGGGACGTCTCCTCTGGGGCCAACGTCCTGACTTTC. Amino acid sequence: CASSWDVSSGANVLTF. The chain has TRBV5-1 and TRBJ2-6; the D call may be TRBD1 or TRBD2 (5 bases each). The CDR3 runs 16 residues. CDR1 and CDR2 from the germline V gene are SGHRS and YFSETQ. V dropped 3 bases and J dropped 0 bases, with 10 bases sitting between them.

The table lists this clonotype with a few counts. V gene TRBV9 combines with J gene TRBJ2-1; no firm D call. The CDR3 has 14 residues. V lost 4 bases, J lost 4 bases, and 12 bases lay in between. Germline V gene lookup returns CDR1 SGDLS and CDR2 YYNGEE. Here the CDR3 reads CASSPRADYNEQFF. The CDR3 coding sequence is TGTGCCAGCAGCCCCCGGGCGGATTACAATGAGCAGTTCTTC.

This clonotype was seen at least ten times. The gene calls are TRBV5-1 and TRBJ2-1, with 8 bases matching TRBD2. Germline V gene lookup returns CDR1 SGHRS and CDR2 YFSETQ. J lost 1 base, V lost 1 base, and 7 bases had no gene match. This CDR3 is built from 17 residues. DNA for the CDR3: TGCGCCAGCAGCTTGTCGGGCGGGGGGCCTTCCTACAATGAGCAGTTCTTC. Encoded protein: CASSLSGGGPSYNEQFF.

This clonotype was seen a few times. The J gene is TRBJ1-4, the V gene TRBV20-1; D gene unclear. The CDR3 sequence is 15 residues long. Germline values: CDR1 DFQATT, CDR2 SNEGSKA (reference sequence). Trimming left V 0 bases short and J 3 bases short, with 11 bases between. The CDR3 DNA is TGCAGTGCTAGAGATCTAAGGAAAGCTAATGAAAAACTGTTTTTT. This gives the protein CSARDLRKANEKLFF.

This clonotype was recorded a few times. The V and J genes are TRBV10-2 and TRBJ2-7; TRBD1 is a possible D gene (5 bases). The CDR3 loop spans 14 amino acids. V shed 4 bases and J shed 2 bases, with 12 bases lying between them. The V gene's germline CDR1 is WSHSY and CDR2 SAAADI. CDR3 sequence reads: CASSGADNTYEQYF. The CDR3 region has the DNA TGCGCCAGCAGTGGTGCGGACAACACCTACGAGCAGTACTTC.

This clonotype was found many times. The chain combines TRBV29-1 with TRBJ2-7; possible D gene TRBD2, 7 bases. Per germline, CDR1 SQVTM and CDR2 ANQGSEA. This CDR3 is 13 amino acids long. Deletions cut 1 base from V and 5 bases from J, with 12 bases between. CDR3 loop: CSVEVPGGHEQYF. As DNA, the CDR3 is TGCAGCGTTGAAGTCCCGGGGGGCCACGAGCAGTACTTC.

The chain recombines TRBV5-1 with TRBJ2-1; TRBD2 matches 14 bases. The trim removed 4 bases at V and 4 bases at J, leaving 10 bases unmatched. CDR3 length: 18 residues. Germline CDR1 reads SGHRS; CDR2 reads YFSETQ. Here the CDR3 DNA reads TGCGCCAGCAGCCCGGGACTAGCGGGGGCGATCTTATACAATGAGCAGTTCTTC. Translated: CASSPGLAGAILYNEQFF.

The rearrangement uses TRBV7-3 and TRBJ2-1; 8 positions agree with TRBD2. The CDR3 is made up of 14 amino acids. Germline CDR1 is SGHTA and CDR2 is FQGTGA. The trim removed 1 base at V and 9 bases at J, leaving 5 bases unmatched. Here the CDR3 reads CASSLMSGGVEQFF. As DNA, the CDR3 is TGTGCCAGCAGCTTAATGAGCGGGGGAGTTGAGCAGTTCTTC.

This clonotype was counted ten times or more. The chain has TRBV5-1 and TRBJ2-2; 7 bases are a match to TRBD2. Germline V gene sequence: CDR1 SGHRS, CDR2 YFSETQ. This CDR3 contains 15 residues. V shed 4 bases and J 6 bases; nucleotides not matched to a gene: 9. In nucleotides, the CDR3 is TGCGCCAGCAGCCCTCGACTAGCTAGGGCCGGGGAGCTGTTTTTT. The encoded protein is CASSPRLARAGELFF.

CDR3 residues: CASSLEGGQETQYF. The CDR3 nucleotides are TGCGCCAGCAGCTTGGAAGGGGGACAAGAGACCCAGTACTTC. The chain carries TRBV5-1 and TRBJ2-5; a possible D gene is TRBD1 (6 bases). The V end was cut by 0 bases, the J end by 2 bases, with 8 bases between. The germline V gene encodes CDR1 SGHRS and CDR2 YFSETQ. This CDR3 is 14 amino acids long. Using reference TRBV5-1 and TRBJ2-5 for the parts outside the CDR3, the full variable domain is KAGVTQTPRYLIKTRGQQVTLSCSPISGHRSVSWYQQTPGQGLQFLFEYFSETQRNKGNFPGRFSGRQFSNSRSEMNVSTLELGDSALYLCASSLEGGQETQYFGPGTRLLVL.

This clonotype turned up a few times. This chain joins TRBV2 and TRBJ1-5; 7 bases agree with TRBD1. J lost 5 bases, V lost 8 bases, and 6 bases had no gene match. Germline CDR1 SNHLY, CDR2 FYNNEI. The CDR3 is 13 amino acids. CDR3 nucleotide sequence: TGTGCCAGCGATAAGGGGGCTGATCAGCCCCAGCATTTT. Amino acid sequence: CASDKGADQPQHF.

Concerning this clonotype: The germline gene is not matched at one end of the junction; a read error may be the cause. This chain joins TRBV5-1 and TRBJ2-3, with D perhaps TRBD2 (6 bases). Germline CDR1 is SGHRS and CDR2 is YFSETQ. This CDR3 is 15 amino acids long. The CDR3 bases are TGCGCCAGCAGGTTGCAGGGAACTAGCATAGATACGCAGTATTTT. Translation: CASRLQGTSIDTQYF.

This clonotype was recorded many times. The rearrangement uses TRBV6-1 and TRBJ2-1; 12 positions agree with TRBD2. In germline, CDR1 is MNHNS, CDR2 SASEGT. CDR3 length equals 15 residues. After removal of 6 bases from V and 4 bases from J, the junction contained 4 bases not matched to a gene. CDR3 nucleotide sequence: TGTGCCAGCAGGCTCCTAGCGGGGGGGTACAATGAGCAGTTCTTC. This encodes CASRLLAGGYNEQFF.

The V call is TRBV20-1, the J call TRBJ1-1, with 9 nucleotides matching TRBD1. The germline gives CDR1 DFQATT, CDR2 SNEGSKA (reference sequence). V was pared by 3 bases and J by 0 bases, with 5 bases of the junction left unmatched. There are 15 residues in the CDR3. CDR3 residues: CSARDYRGLNTEAFF. The CDR3 DNA sequence: TGCAGTGCTAGGGATTACAGGGGGCTGAACACTGAAGCTTTCTTT.

This clonotype was found a few times. The chain carries TRBV29-1 and TRBJ2-1, with a possible D match to TRBD2 (6 bases). The germline V gene has CDR1 SQVTM and CDR2 ANQGSEA. The CDR3 spans 13 residues. The germline V and J ends were trimmed by 2 bases and 6 bases, with 11 bases remaining between them. The CDR3 sequence: CSVEPGGANEQFF. The CDR3 coding sequence is TGCAGCGTTGAACCGGGCGGGGCCAATGAGCAGTTCTTC.